The present entry profiles one T cell receptor beta chain with its context. TCRdb's copy holds only in-frame clones and misses some; the assay was immunoSEQ multiplex PCR. The sample includes 300,000 to 400,000 clones, around 90% seen only once; the top ten take about 1.2%. The data stem from a study of blood T cell repertoires in COVID-19. Everyone who took part was roughly 18 to 89 years old, and they came from 24 US areas. The V end lost 4 bases, the J end lost 1 base, and 14 bases lay between the germline ends. The CDR3 sequence is 15 residues long. Germline V lookup: CDR1 SGDLS, CDR2 YYNGEE. The sequenced sample was PBMCs or T cells enriched from blood (not recorded which). The chain combines TRBV9 with TRBJ1-1; maybe TRBD1 (6 bases). This receptor was obtained from a woman aged 18-29 years who had recovered from COVID-19. CDR3 coding DNA: TGTGCCAGCAGCCCCCGACAGGCTTCGAACACTGAAGCTTTCTTT. Protein product: CASSPRQASNTEAFF.